The 19 T cell receptor beta chains reported below all come from one sample, sequenced in a study of blood T cells in healthy people across ages. A second PCR, run for roughly 7 to 12 cycles, used a sample-barcoded 5' primer plus a J-beta primer mix. TCRdb called the 5' RACE reads again in MiXCR, with one record for every CDR3 protein. The sample carries over a million distinct CDR3 sequences, roughly 24% recorded once. The same sample was also studied in work on T cells of mothers and their children.

The sequencing sample was made of blood. The receptors shown here come from a girl aged 2-9 years in good health.

V is TRBV5-1 and J is TRBJ2-5; the match to TRBD1 covers 9 bases. Germline loops: CDR1 SGHRS, CDR2 YFSETQ. CDR3 length equals 15 residues. The V segment lost 2 bases and the J segment 5 bases; nucleotides outside the gene matches: 7. The chain's CDR3 is CASSLQGAFEETQYF. In DNA, the CDR3 is TGCGCCAGCAGCTTACAGGGGGCGTTTGAGGAGACCCAGTACTTC.

This clonotype was recorded many times. The chain combines TRBV11-2 with TRBJ2-7, with D unclear. CDR3 size: 12 residues. The V and J ends lost 1 base and 5 bases respectively, with 6 bases between them. Per the germline V gene, CDR1 is SGHAT and CDR2 is FQNNGV. The CDR3 bases are TGTGCCAGCAGCTTAGGCTGGGACGAGCAGTACTTC. As protein: CASSLGWDEQYF.

This chain connects TRBV5-1 to TRBJ2-1, with 8 bases aligning to TRBD1. The CDR3 totals 15 residues. Germline V lookup: CDR1 SGHRS, CDR2 YFSETQ. V shed 0 bases, J shed 5 bases, and the junction held 4 bases outside the gene matches. The CDR3 is CASSLGQGKHNEQFF. In nucleotides, the CDR3 is TGCGCCAGCAGCTTGGGACAGGGGAAACACAATGAGCAGTTCTTC.

This clonotype was seen more than once but under ten times. This chain links TRBV20-1 with TRBJ2-2; TRBD2 matches at 7 bases. The germline CDR1 and CDR2 sequences are DFQATT and SNEGSKA (reference sequence). V lost 0 bases, J lost 3 bases, and 7 bases stayed unmatched. CDR3 length: 16 amino acids. In nucleotides, the CDR3 is TGCAGTGCTAGAGAGTTACAGGCGGGGGACACCGGGGAGCTGTTTTTT. This codes for CSARELQAGDTGELFF.

The chain couples TRBV28 to TRBJ2-1; D possibly corresponds to TRBD1 (6 bases). Germline assignment: CDR1 MDHEN and CDR2 SYDVKM. Trimming left V 9 bases short and J 5 bases short, with 20 bases between. CDR3 length: 15 residues. For the CDR3, the DNA is TGTGCCAGTACAACACAGGGCTTAGGTAACAATGAGCAGTTCTTC. Amino acids: CASTTQGLGNNEQFF.

This clonotype was counted once. The rearrangement uses TRBV4-1 and TRBJ2-1; maybe TRBD2 (5 bases). This CDR3 has 15 amino acids. Trimming cost V 1 base and J 7 bases, with 14 bases left between them. CDR1 and CDR2 from the germline V gene are MGHRA and YSYEKL. CDR3 region: CASSQGVGVTNEQFF. CDR3 nucleotides: TGCGCCAGCAGCCAAGGGGTCGGGGTAACGAATGAGCAGTTCTTC.

This chain links TRBV15 with TRBJ2-5; no clear D. Germline CDR1 is LNHNV and CDR2 is YYDKDF (reference sequence). The CDR3 runs 15 residues. V lost 0 bases and J 1 base, leaving 9 bases between the germline ends. The CDR3 sequence is CATSREPLGQETQYF. CDR3 DNA sequence: TGTGCCACCAGCAGAGAACCCTTGGGCCAAGAGACCCAGTACTTC.

This clonotype occurred a few times. V and J are TRBV4-3 and TRBJ2-2; 7 bases match TRBD1. After removal of 0 bases from V and 5 bases from J, the junction contained 6 bases not matched to a gene. Germline V gene lookup returns CDR1 LGHNA and CDR2 YSLEER. This CDR3 has 16 amino acids. The CDR3 spells CASSQESQGVTGELFF. The CDR3 DNA follows: TGCGCCAGCAGCCAAGAGTCCCAGGGGGTGACCGGGGAGCTGTTTTTT.

The V gene is TRBV3-1, the J gene TRBJ2-5; 9 bases align to TRBD2. The CDR3 covers 17 residues. The germline gives CDR1 LGHDT, CDR2 YNNKEL (reference sequence). The V gene end was trimmed by 0 bases and the J gene end by 1 base; junction bases not matched to a gene: 6. The CDR3 spells CASSQEVSGGLQETQYF. DNA for the CDR3: TGTGCCAGCAGCCAAGAGGTCAGCGGGGGGCTCCAAGAGACCCAGTACTTC.

The chain is built from TRBV3-1 and TRBJ1-2; D is ambiguous. The CDR3 extends over 14 amino acids. The V gene's germline CDR1 is LGHDT and CDR2 YNNKEL (reference sequence). V dropped 4 bases and J dropped 5 bases, with 14 bases sitting between them. The CDR3 here is CASSPYGGSYGYTF. CDR3 nucleotides: TGTGCCAGCAGCCCTTACGGCGGTAGTTATGGCTACACCTTC. The full variable domain, completed using reference TRBV3-1 and TRBJ1-2, is DTAVSQTPKYLVTQMGNDKSIKCEQNLGHDTMYWYKQDSKKFLKIMFSYNNKELIINETVPNRFSPKSPDKAHLNLHINSLELGDSAVYFCASSPYGGSYGYTFGSGTRLTVV.

The genes are TRBV6-6 and TRBJ2-7; D remains ambiguous. CDR3 length equals 14 residues. CDR1 and CDR2 (germline): MNHNY, SVGAGI (reference sequence). Trimming shortened V by 7 bases and J by 2 bases, and 15 bases separated the two germline ends. CDR3 protein: CASTPAGWPYEQYF. CDR3 bases: TGTGCCAGCACACCGGCCGGCTGGCCCTACGAGCAGTACTTC.

Of note for this clonotype: Compared with germline, one end of the junction differs, possibly owing to a read error. The chain recombines TRBV7-2 with TRBJ1-2; no reliable D call. There are 16 residues in the CDR3. Germline V lookup: CDR1 SGHTA, CDR2 FQGNSA. The DNA for the CDR3 is TGTGCCAGCAGCCCCAGAGGAGGGCTTCGGAATAATGGCTACGCCTTC. Its translation is CASSPRGGLRNNGYAF.

This clonotype was detected a few times. The chain is built from TRBV2 and TRBJ2-7; 8 positions match TRBD2. Germline CDR1 reads SNHLY; CDR2 reads FYNNEI. CDR3 length: 15 amino acids. V lost 6 bases to trimming and J lost 2 bases; unmatched junction nucleotides: 9. The CDR3 loop is CASRATSGPAYEQYF. The CDR3 DNA reads as TGTGCCAGCAGAGCTACTAGCGGTCCGGCCTACGAGCAGTACTTC.

J is TRBJ2-1 and V is TRBV15; the D is unclear. The J call could be wrong; TRBJ2-4 is a better fit for the DNA end. Germline values: CDR1 LNHNV, CDR2 YYDKDF (reference sequence). This CDR3 is built from 14 residues. CDR3 sequence (DNA): TGTGCCACCAGCAGCAGAGAAATACAAGAGACTCAGTACTTC. Protein sequence: CATSSREIQETQYF.

This clonotype was seen a few times. The V gene is TRBV11-2, the J gene TRBJ2-3; D unclear. Trimming took off 3 bases at V and 5 bases at J, with 12 bases between the two ends. CDR1 and CDR2 (germline): SGHAT, FQNNGV. CDR3 length: 14 amino acids. The CDR3 protein is CASSFRWGLDTQYF. As DNA, the CDR3 is TGTGCCAGCAGCTTCCGGTGGGGTCTAGATACGCAGTATTTT.

V gene TRBV5-1 combines with J gene TRBJ2-7, with 11 bases identical to TRBD2. The V gene's germline CDR1 is SGHRS and CDR2 YFSETQ. This CDR3 region has 13 residues. Trimming took 5 bases from V and 5 from J; bases not matched to a gene: 3. The CDR3 protein is CASRLAGADEQYF. The CDR3 DNA reads as TGCGCCAGCAGACTAGCGGGAGCCGACGAGCAGTACTTC.

This clonotype was counted a few times. The rearrangement joins TRBV20-1 to TRBJ2-3; D is perhaps TRBD2 (5 bases). The CDR3 length is 12 residues. V was trimmed by 6 bases and J by 1 base, leaving 8 bases between them. The germline CDR1 and CDR2 sequences are DFQATT and SNEGSKA (reference sequence). This CDR3 reads CSAPAGTDTQYF. Written as DNA, the CDR3 is TGCAGTGCCCCAGCGGGCACAGATACGCAGTATTTT.

V and J are TRBV7-2 and TRBJ2-7; 8 nucleotides agree with TRBD2. The CDR3 is 16 amino acids. J was trimmed by 5 bases and V by 3 bases; bases with no gene match: 12. CDR1 SGHTA and CDR2 FQGNSA come from the germline V gene. Here the CDR3 reads CASSFPGSSGSDEQYF. The CDR3 DNA reads as TGTGCCAGCAGCTTCCCGGGGTCCAGCGGGAGTGACGAGCAGTACTTC. The entire variable domain, with the rest obtained from reference TRBV7-2 and TRBJ2-7, is as follows: GAGVSQSPSNKVTEKGKDVELRCDPISGHTALYWYRQSLGQGLEFLIYFQGNSAPDKSGLPSDRFSAERTGGSVSTLTIQRTQQEDSAVYLCASSFPGSSGSDEQYFGPGTRLTVT.

This clonotype was seen a few times. This chain joins TRBV12-3 or TRBV12-4 and TRBJ2-7; weak D call: TRBD2 (6 bases). The CDR3 is made up of 13 amino acids. V dropped 3 bases and J dropped 6 bases, with 12 bases sitting between them. CDR3 region: CASSFREAPEQYF. In nucleotides, the CDR3 is TGTGCCAGCAGTTTTAGGGAGGCTCCCGAGCAGTACTTC.